These T cell receptor beta chains were read from a single sample in a study of blood T cell repertoires in COVID-19. Measured with immunoSEQ multiplex PCR; TCRdb has only the in-frame clones, and not every one. The sample lists tens of thousands of clones, around 83% occurring once. The source material was peripheral blood. These receptors were obtained from a man between 60 and 75 years old with COVID-19, enrolled during active disease. CDR3s include the opening cysteine and the closing phenylalanine or tryptophan. A D gene is named only where the DNA matches it firmly. Clone size appears in some rows only: once, few, many, or a class for an expanded clone.

12	TRBV29-1	.	TRBJ1-3	.	TGCAGCGTTAAGAGGGCTGGAAACACCATATATTTT	CSVKRAGNTIYF
17	TRBV27	TRBD1	TRBJ2-2	.	TGTGCCAGCAGTCCATCTTTTTGGACAGGGGGGACCGGGGAGCTGTTTTTT	CASSPSFWTGGTGELFF
14	TRBV5-4	TRBD1	TRBJ2-7	.	TGTGCCAGCAGCTTACCGGGACAGTACTACGAGCAGTACTTC	CASSLPGQYYEQYF
15	TRBV7-2	.	TRBJ1-2	.	TGTGCCAGCAGCCCAGGAGGGACGGACGCCTATGGCTACACCTTC	CASSPGGTDAYGYTF
15	TRBV5-1	TRBD1	TRBJ1-5	few	TGCGCCAGCAGCCCCGGACAGGGAAGCAATCAGCCCCAGCATTTT	CASSPGQGSNQPQHF
13	TRBV12-3/TRBV12-4	TRBD1	TRBJ2-7	.	TGTGCCAGCACTGCCGGACAGGGCTACGAGCAGTACTTC	CASTAGQGYEQYF
16	TRBV7-9	TRBD1	TRBJ1-2	.	TGTGCCAGCAGCTCCCCCGTAGGGCAGGGGGCCGGTGGCTACACCTTC	CASSSPVGQGAGGYTF
14	TRBV7-9	.	TRBJ2-7	.	TGTGCCAGCAGCTTAGCGGGCGGGTCCTACGAGCAGTACTTC	CASSLAGGSYEQYF
15	TRBV19	.	TRBJ2-1	.	TGTGCCAGTAGTATAGGTCAGGTACGGGGCAATGAGCAGTTCTTC	CASSIGQVRGNEQFF
15	TRBV24-1	TRBD1	TRBJ1-4	once	TGTGCCACCAGTGATGGGGACAGGGTCAATGAAAAACTGTTTTTT	CATSDGDRVNEKLFF